The clone carrying this T cell receptor beta chain appeared many times. Researchers tagged individual cDNA molecules with unique molecular identifiers. TCRdb independently ran MiXCR on the 5' RACE reads; one entry per CDR3 protein. The data show more than 35,000 distinct CDR3 sequences, roughly 4% seen once. This sample is drawn from a study of early T cells in non-severe SARS-CoV-2 infection. Germline V gene sequence: CDR1 SNHLY, CDR2 FYNNEI. V gave up 5 bases and J gave up 4 bases; unmatched junction bases: 6. CDR3 length equals 15 residues. Specimen: whole blood. The chain employs TRBV2 and TRBJ1-3; TRBD1 matches at 9 bases. The receptor was derived from an adult who was a healthcare worker with PCR-confirmed SARS-CoV-2 infection or an uninfected control (not recorded which). The CDR3 DNA sequence: TGTGCCAGCAGTAAGAGGACAGGGGACGGAAACACCATATATTTT. Encoded protein: CASSKRTGDGNTIYF.